Each of the 12 T cell receptor beta chains below was sequenced from the same sample in a study of blood T cell repertoires in COVID-19. Using immunoSEQ multiplex PCR, the repertoire was profiled, and TCRdb retains in-frame clones only, with some absent. The data hold over 300,000 clones, with over 70% observed a single time. Sequencing was carried out using peripheral blood. The receptors come from a woman in her fifties or sixties with acute or convalescent COVID-19.

V is TRBV25-1 and J is TRBJ1-4, with 11 bases identical to TRBD1. The CDR3 consists of 15 residues. Germline trimming cut 4 bases from V and 6 bases from J; bases unmatched to any gene: 4. Per germline, CDR1 MGHDK and CDR2 SYGVNS. The CDR3 DNA sequence: TGTGCCAGCAGTGGACCGGGACAGGGGGATGAAAAACTGTTTTTT. Translated: CASSGPGQGDEKLFF.

The chain is built from TRBV4-1 and TRBJ2-7, with 10 bases fitting TRBD2. J gave up 4 bases and V 1 base, and 4 bases lay outside the gene matches. Germline-derived CDR1 and CDR2 are MGHRA and YSYEKL. The CDR3 consists of 15 residues. CDR3 bases: TGCGCCAGCAGCCAAGTTAATAGCGGGAGGTACGAGCAGTACTTC. Its translation: CASSQVNSGRYEQYF.

The V gene is TRBV27, the J gene TRBJ2-7; 9 nucleotides match TRBD1. The CDR3 extends over 13 amino acids. V trimming: 3 bases; J trimming: 7 bases; junction bases outside the gene matches: 4. Per germline, CDR1 MNHEY and CDR2 SMNVEV (reference sequence). This CDR3 reads CASSFDRGGEQYV. The DNA for the CDR3 is TGTGCCAGCAGTTTCGACAGGGGGGGGGAGCAGTACGTC.

Here the CDR3 DNA reads TGCGCCAGCAGCTGGGCAGGGGCAAATGAAGCTTTCTTT. The encoded protein is CASSWAGANEAFF. The chain carries TRBV5-1 and TRBJ1-1; possible D gene TRBD1, 6 bases. The CDR3 length is 13 residues. Trimming took off 3 bases at V and 7 bases at J, with 13 bases between the two ends. Germline V gives CDR1 SGHRS, CDR2 YFSETQ. The entire variable domain, with the rest obtained from reference TRBV5-1 and TRBJ1-1, is as follows: KAGVTQTPRYLIKTRGQQVTLSCSPISGHRSVSWYQQTPGQGLQFLFEYFSETQRNKGNFPGRFSGRQFSNSRSEMNVSTLELGDSALYLCASSWAGANEAFFGQGTRLTVV.

V gene TRBV6-6 combines with J gene TRBJ1-2; 7 nucleotides match TRBD1. V lost 6 bases, J lost 5 bases, and 6 bases stayed unmatched. Germline CDR1 reads MNHNY; CDR2 reads SVGAGI (reference sequence). This CDR3 contains 13 residues. CDR3 sequence: CASRIQGIYGYTF. CDR3 bases: TGTGCCAGCAGAATACAGGGGATTTATGGCTACACCTTC.

The J gene is TRBJ2-2, the V gene TRBV18, with D uncertain. V was clipped by 3 bases and J by 7 bases, with 12 bases between them. The CDR3 is made up of 14 amino acids. The germline V gene has CDR1 KGHSH and CDR2 LQKENI. Here the CDR3 reads CASSPAGPDGELFF. The CDR3 DNA reads TGTGCCAGCTCACCGGCAGGTCCGGACGGGGAGCTGTTTTTT.

This clone was recorded once. CDR3 loop: CSVEDFPSGAGEQFF. CDR3 in DNA: TGCAGCGTTGAAGATTTCCCTAGCGGGGCAGGTGAGCAGTTCTTC. The V call is TRBV29-1, the J call TRBJ2-1; 9 positions match TRBD2. The CDR3 sequence is 15 residues long. After removal of 0 bases from V and 9 bases from J, the junction contained 9 bases not matched to a gene. Germline V lookup: CDR1 SQVTM, CDR2 ANQGSEA.

The CDR3 here is CASRTTGSGAYEQYF. CDR3 in DNA: TGTGCCAGCAGAACTACAGGGAGCGGGGCCTACGAGCAGTACTTC. The chain uses TRBV27 and TRBJ2-7; the D gene is possibly TRBD2 (7 bases). The CDR3 has 15 amino acids. Germline CDR1 and CDR2: MNHEY and SMNVEV (reference sequence). The V end lost 6 bases, the J end lost 2 bases, and 17 bases lay between the germline ends.

This CDR3 reads CASSVVSGNTIYF. CDR3 coding DNA: TGTGCCAGCAGTGTAGTCTCTGGAAACACCATATATTTT. The chain combines TRBV2 with TRBJ1-3; D is ambiguous. Germline V CDR1 and CDR2: SNHLY, FYNNEI. The CDR3 consists of 13 residues. Trimming pared 4 bases from V and 0 bases from J, leaving 4 bases between.

The chain recombines TRBV5-6 with TRBJ1-3; the match to TRBD1 covers 7 bases. CDR1 and CDR2 (germline): SGHDT, YYEEEE. The CDR3 contains 14 residues. Unmatched junction bases numbered 6, after V lost 5 bases and J lost 4 bases. The CDR3: CASRLSTGGNTIYF. The CDR3 DNA is TGTGCCAGCAGACTTTCGACAGGGGGAAACACCATATATTTT.

DNA of the CDR3: TGCAGTGCTAGTTTCGGGACTAGCTCCGTCGAGCAGTACTTC. Its translation: CSASFGTSSVEQYF. V usage is TRBV20-1 and J usage is TRBJ2-7, with 9 bases aligning to TRBD2. Losses at the gene ends were 3 bases for V and 6 bases for J; bases not matched to a gene: 9. CDR1 and CDR2 from the germline V gene are DFQATT and SNEGSKA (reference sequence). The CDR3 covers 14 residues.

The chain combines TRBV3-1 (or the pseudogene TRBV3-2) with TRBJ2-4; the D is unclear. With 7 bases removed from V and 6 bases from J, the gap between germline ends came to 16 bases. The germline V gene has CDR1 LGHDT and CDR2 YNNKEL (reference sequence). CDR3 size: 14 residues. The chain's CDR3 is CASISFPLSNIQYF. For the CDR3, the DNA is TGTGCCAGCATCTCCTTCCCCCTATCAAACATTCAGTACTTC.